Below, 9 T cell receptor beta chains from the same sample are listed, as sequenced in a study of blood T cell repertoires in COVID-19. Libraries were prepared by immunoSEQ multiplex PCR; TCRdb keeps only in-frame clonotypes and omits some of them. This sample yields over 95,000 clones, of which more than 80% are seen a single time; 10% belongs to the top ten. The sequenced sample was peripheral blood. These receptors were obtained from a human donor in a cohort sampled during active COVID-19.

This clone has a single count. This chain links TRBV28 with TRBJ1-6; D is unresolved. CDR1 MDHEN and CDR2 SYDVKM come from the germline V gene. The ends were cut back, 3 bases at V and 6 bases at J, with 12 bases in the middle. The CDR3 has 15 amino acids. CDR3 bases: TGTGCCAGCAGTTTGGGCAGTAGGCTTAATTCACCCCTCCACTTT. It translates to CASSLGSRLNSPLHF.

V is TRBV25-1 and J is TRBJ1-1; tentatively, D is TRBD1 (6 bases). Germline-derived CDR1 and CDR2 are MGHDK and SYGVNS. CDR3 size: 16 residues. V lost 4 bases and J 5 bases, leaving 20 bases between the germline ends. In DNA, the CDR3 is TGTGCCAGCAGTGTGTCGATTTCGGGGGGCCAAACTGAAGCTTTCTTT. This codes for CASSVSISGGQTEAFF.

The chain couples TRBV19 to TRBJ2-7, with D perhaps TRBD1 (5 bases). V lost 4 bases to trimming and J lost 5 bases, with 18 bases between them. Germline values: CDR1 LNHDA, CDR2 SQIVND (reference sequence). CDR3 length: 15 residues. CDR3 sequence (DNA): TGTGCCAGTAGTAAAGCACAGGTGGGGCTGGACGAGCAGTACTTC. It translates to CASSKAQVGLDEQYF.

The chain combines TRBV7-8 with TRBJ2-3; 9 bases are shared with TRBD1. CDR3 length: 18 residues. CDR1 and CDR2 from the germline V gene are SGHVS and FQNEAQ. J was trimmed by 3 bases and V by 5 bases; bases with no gene match: 15. The CDR3 nucleotides read TGTGCCAGCAGCCCAAGCCCCGGGACAGGGCGAGTTACAGATACGCAGTATTTT. Encoded protein: CASSPSPGTGRVTDTQYF.

The V and J genes are TRBV18 and TRBJ2-6; 9 bases are a match to TRBD1. CDR3 length equals 19 residues. CDR1 and CDR2 (germline): KGHSH, LQKENI. V lost 5 bases, J lost 0 bases, and 11 bases stayed unmatched. CDR3 residues: CASSLNPGQGSSGANVLTF. The CDR3 DNA is TGTGCCAGCTCATTAAACCCGGGACAGGGATCCTCTGGGGCCAACGTCCTGACTTTC.

The rearrangement uses TRBV3-1 (or the pseudogene TRBV3-2) and TRBJ1-6, with TRBD1 identical over 7 bases. Germline CDR1 reads LGHDT; CDR2 reads YNNKEL (reference sequence). The CDR3 length is 18 residues. Losses at the gene ends were 5 bases for V and 6 bases for J; bases not matched to a gene: 16. CDR3 amino acids: CASSTDRANLNINSPLHF. The CDR3 DNA follows: TGTGCCAGCAGCACAGACAGGGCCAATCTCAATATTAATTCACCCCTCCACTTT.

V usage is TRBV9 and J usage is TRBJ1-5; 7 bases match TRBD1. CDR1 and CDR2 (germline): SGDLS, YYNGEE. The V and J ends lost 0 bases and 9 bases, in that order; junction bases with no gene match: 9. The CDR3 is 15 residues long. CDR3 sequence reads: CASSVGTGNLGPQHF. The CDR3, as DNA: TGTGCCAGCAGCGTAGGGACAGGCAACTTAGGGCCCCAGCATTTT.

The chain recombines TRBV7-2 with TRBJ2-7; 7 bases are a match to TRBD2. The trim removed 5 bases at V and 4 bases at J, leaving 11 bases unmatched. The CDR3 runs 15 residues. CDR1 and CDR2 from the germline V gene are SGHTA and FQGNSA. CDR3 amino acids: CASSPAPGGKYEQYF. The CDR3 coding sequence is TGTGCCAGCAGCCCGGCGCCCGGGGGGAAATACGAGCAGTACTTC.

This chain uses TRBV10-3 with TRBJ2-7, with 10 bases fitting TRBD1. CDR1 is ENHRY and CDR2 is SYGVKD in the germline V gene. The J segment lost 0 bases and the V segment lost 0 bases, leaving 8 bases of the junction unmatched. The CDR3 runs 18 residues. CDR3 loop: CAISESGTGDDSSYEQYF. The CDR3 DNA reads as TGTGCCATCAGTGAGTCCGGGACAGGGGACGATTCCTCCTACGAGCAGTACTTC.